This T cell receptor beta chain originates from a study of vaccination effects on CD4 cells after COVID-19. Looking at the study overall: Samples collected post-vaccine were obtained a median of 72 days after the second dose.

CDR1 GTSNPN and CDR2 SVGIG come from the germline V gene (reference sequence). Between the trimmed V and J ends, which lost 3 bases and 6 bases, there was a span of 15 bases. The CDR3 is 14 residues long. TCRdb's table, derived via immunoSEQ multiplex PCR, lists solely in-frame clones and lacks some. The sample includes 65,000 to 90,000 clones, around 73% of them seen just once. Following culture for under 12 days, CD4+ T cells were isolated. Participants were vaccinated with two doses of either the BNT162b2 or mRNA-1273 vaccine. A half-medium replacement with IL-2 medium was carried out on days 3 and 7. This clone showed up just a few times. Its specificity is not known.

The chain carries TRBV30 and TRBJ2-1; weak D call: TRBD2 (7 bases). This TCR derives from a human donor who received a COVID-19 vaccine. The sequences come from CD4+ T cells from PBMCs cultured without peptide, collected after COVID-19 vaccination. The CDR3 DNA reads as TGTGCCTGGAGCCATTGGGGAGGGGGCAATGAGCAGTTCTTC. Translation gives CAWSHWGGGNEQFF.